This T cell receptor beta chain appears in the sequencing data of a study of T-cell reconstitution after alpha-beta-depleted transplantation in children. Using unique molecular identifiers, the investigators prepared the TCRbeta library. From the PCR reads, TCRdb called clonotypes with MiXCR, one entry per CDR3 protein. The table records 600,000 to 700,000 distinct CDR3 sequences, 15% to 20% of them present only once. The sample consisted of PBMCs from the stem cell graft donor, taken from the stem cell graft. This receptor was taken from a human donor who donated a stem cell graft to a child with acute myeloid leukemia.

The CDR3 DNA reads as TGTGCCAGCAGCTTAGTCCTAGCGGGGGGCACAGATACGCAGTATTTT. This gives the protein CASSLVLAGGTDTQYF. V and J are TRBV7-2 and TRBJ2-3; 10 bases are a match to TRBD2. Looked up from germline, CDR1 is SGHTA and CDR2 is FQGNSA. This CDR3 region has 16 residues. J lost 1 base, V lost 1 base, and 2 bases had no gene match.